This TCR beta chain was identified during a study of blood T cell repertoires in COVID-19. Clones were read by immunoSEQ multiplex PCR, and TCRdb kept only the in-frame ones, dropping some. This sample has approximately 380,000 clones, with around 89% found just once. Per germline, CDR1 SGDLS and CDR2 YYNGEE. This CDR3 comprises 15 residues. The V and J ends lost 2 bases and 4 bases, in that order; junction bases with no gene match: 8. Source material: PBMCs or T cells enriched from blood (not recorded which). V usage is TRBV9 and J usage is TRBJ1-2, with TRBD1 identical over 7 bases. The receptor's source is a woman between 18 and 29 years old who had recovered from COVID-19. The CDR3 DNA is TGTGCCAGCAGCGTGAGTGGACAGGCAGGCTATGGCTACACCTTC. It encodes CASSVSGQAGYGYTF.